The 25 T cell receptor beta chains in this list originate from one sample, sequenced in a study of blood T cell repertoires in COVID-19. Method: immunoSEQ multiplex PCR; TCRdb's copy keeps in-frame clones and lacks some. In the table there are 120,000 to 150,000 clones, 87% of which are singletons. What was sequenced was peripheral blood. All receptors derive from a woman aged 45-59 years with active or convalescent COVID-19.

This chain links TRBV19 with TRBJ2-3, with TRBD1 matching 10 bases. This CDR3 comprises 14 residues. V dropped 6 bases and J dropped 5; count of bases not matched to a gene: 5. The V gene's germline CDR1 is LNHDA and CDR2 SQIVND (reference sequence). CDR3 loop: CASSETGGRDTQYF. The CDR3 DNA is TGTGCCAGTAGCGAGACAGGGGGCAGAGATACGCAGTATTTT.

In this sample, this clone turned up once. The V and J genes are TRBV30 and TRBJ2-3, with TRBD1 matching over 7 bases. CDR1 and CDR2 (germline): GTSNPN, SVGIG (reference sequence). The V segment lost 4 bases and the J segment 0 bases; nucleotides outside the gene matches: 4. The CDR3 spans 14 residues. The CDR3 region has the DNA TGTGCCTGGAAACAGGGGCTTAGCACAGATACGCAGTATTTT. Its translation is CAWKQGLSTDTQYF.

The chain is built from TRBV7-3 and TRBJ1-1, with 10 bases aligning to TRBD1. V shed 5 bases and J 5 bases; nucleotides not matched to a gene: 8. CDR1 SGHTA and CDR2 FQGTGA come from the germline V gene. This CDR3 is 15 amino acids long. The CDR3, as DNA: TGTGCCAGCAGCCCCCAGACAGGGGGCTGGACTGAAGCTTTCTTT. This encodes CASSPQTGGWTEAFF.

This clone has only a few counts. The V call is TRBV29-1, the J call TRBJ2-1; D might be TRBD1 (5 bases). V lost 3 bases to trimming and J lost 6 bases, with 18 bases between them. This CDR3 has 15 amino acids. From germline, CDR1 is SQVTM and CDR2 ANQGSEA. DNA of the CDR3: TGCAGCGTTGAGCCCTCCCGAGGTGGGGCCAATGAGCAGTTCTTC. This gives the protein CSVEPSRGGANEQFF.

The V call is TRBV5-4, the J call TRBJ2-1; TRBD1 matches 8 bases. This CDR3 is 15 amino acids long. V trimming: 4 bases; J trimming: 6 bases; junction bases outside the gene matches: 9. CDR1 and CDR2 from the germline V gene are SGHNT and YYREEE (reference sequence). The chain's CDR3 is CASSRRDRIVNEQFF. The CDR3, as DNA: TGTGCCAGCAGCCGCCGGGACAGGATTGTCAATGAGCAGTTCTTC. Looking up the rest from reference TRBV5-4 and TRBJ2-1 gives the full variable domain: ETGVTQSPTHLIKTRGQQVTLRCSSQSGHNTVSWYQQALGQGPQFIFQYYREEENGRGNFPPRFSGLQFPNYSSELNVNALELDDSALYLCASSRRDRIVNEQFFGPGTRLTVL.

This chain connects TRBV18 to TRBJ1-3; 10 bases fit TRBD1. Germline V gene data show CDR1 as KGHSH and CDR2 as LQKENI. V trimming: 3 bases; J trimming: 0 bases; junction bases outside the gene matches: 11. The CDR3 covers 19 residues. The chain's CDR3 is CASSPIGTGASSSGNTIYF. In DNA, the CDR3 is TGTGCCAGCTCACCGATCGGGACAGGGGCCTCTTCCTCTGGAAACACCATATATTTT. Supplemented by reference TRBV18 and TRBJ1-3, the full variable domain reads NAGVMQNPRHLVRRRGQEARLRCSPMKGHSHVYWYRQLPEEGLKFMVYLQKENIIDESGMPKERFSAEFPKEGPSILRIQQVVRGDSAAYFCASSPIGTGASSSGNTIYFGEGSWLTVV.

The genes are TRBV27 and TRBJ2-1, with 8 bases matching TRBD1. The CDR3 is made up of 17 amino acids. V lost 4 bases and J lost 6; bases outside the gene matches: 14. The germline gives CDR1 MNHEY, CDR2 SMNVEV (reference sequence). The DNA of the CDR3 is TGTGCCAGCAGTTCCCCATCCCGACAGGGGCGCGGCAATGAGCAGTTCTTC. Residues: CASSSPSRQGRGNEQFF.

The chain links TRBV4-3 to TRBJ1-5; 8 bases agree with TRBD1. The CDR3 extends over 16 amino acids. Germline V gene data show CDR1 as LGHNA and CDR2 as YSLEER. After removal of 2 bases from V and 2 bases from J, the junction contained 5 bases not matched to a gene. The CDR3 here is CASSQNTGGGNQPQHF. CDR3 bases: TGCGCCAGCAGCCAAAATACAGGGGGAGGCAATCAGCCCCAGCATTTT.

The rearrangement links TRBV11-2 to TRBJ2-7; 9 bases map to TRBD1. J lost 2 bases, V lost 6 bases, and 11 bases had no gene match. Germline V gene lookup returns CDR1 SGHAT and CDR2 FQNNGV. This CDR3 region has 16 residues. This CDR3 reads CASSSSSDRGTYEQYF. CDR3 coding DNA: TGTGCCAGCAGTTCGTCCTCGGACAGGGGAACCTACGAGCAGTACTTC.

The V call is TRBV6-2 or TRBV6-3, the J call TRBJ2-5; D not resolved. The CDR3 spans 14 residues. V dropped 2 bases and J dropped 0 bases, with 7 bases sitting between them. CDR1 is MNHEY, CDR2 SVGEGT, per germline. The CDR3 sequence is CASSYHEYQETQYF. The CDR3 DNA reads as TGTGCCAGCAGTTACCACGAGTACCAAGAGACCCAGTACTTC.

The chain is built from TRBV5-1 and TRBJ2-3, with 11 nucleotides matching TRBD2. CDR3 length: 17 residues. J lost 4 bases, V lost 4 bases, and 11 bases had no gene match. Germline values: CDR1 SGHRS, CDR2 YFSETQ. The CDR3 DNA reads TGCGCCAGCAGCCCGGGAGTAGCGGGGGGGCCGTCAGATACGCAGTATTTT. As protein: CASSPGVAGGPSDTQYF.

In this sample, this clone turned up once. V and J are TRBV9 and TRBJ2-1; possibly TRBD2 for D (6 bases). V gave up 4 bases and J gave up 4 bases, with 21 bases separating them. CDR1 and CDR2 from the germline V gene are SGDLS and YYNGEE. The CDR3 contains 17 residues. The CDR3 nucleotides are TGTGCCAGCAGCCTAAGCGGGTCTAGCTGGCTTTACAATGAGCAGTTCTTC. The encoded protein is CASSLSGSSWLYNEQFF.

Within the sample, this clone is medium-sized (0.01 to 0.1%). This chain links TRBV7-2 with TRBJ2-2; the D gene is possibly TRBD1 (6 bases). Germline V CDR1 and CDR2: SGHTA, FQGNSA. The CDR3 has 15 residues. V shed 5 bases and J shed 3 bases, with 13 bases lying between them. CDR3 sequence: CASSPLDSYTGELFF. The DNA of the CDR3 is TGTGCCAGCAGCCCCTTGGACAGCTACACCGGGGAGCTGTTTTTT.

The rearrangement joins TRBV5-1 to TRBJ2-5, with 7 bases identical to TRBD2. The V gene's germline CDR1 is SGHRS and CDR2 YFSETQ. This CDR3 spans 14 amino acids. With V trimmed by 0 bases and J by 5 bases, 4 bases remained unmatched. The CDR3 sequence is CASSLALGGETQYF. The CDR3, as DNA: TGCGCCAGCAGCTTGGCCCTCGGGGGGGAGACCCAGTACTTC. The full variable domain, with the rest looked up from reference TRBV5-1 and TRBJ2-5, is KAGVTQTPRYLIKTRGQQVTLSCSPISGHRSVSWYQQTPGQGLQFLFEYFSETQRNKGNFPGRFSGRQFSNSRSEMNVSTLELGDSALYLCASSLALGGETQYFGPGTRLLVL.

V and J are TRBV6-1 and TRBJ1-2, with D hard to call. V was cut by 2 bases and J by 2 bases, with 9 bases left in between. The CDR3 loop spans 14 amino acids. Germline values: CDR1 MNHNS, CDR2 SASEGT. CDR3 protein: CASSETRGNYGYTF. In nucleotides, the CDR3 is TGTGCCAGCAGTGAAACGCGGGGAAACTATGGCTACACCTTC.

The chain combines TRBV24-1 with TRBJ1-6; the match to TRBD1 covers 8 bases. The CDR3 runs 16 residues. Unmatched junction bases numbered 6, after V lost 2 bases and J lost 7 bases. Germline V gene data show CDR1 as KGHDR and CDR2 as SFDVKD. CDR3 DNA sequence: TGTGCCACCAGTGATTCCGGGACAGGAACGAATTCACCCCTCCACTTT. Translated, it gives CATSDSGTGTNSPLHF.

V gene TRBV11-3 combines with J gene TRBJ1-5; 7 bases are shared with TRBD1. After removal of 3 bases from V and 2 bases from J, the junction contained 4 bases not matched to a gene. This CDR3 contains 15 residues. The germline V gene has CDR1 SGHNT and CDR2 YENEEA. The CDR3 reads CASSFWQGGNQPQHF. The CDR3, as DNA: TGTGCCAGCAGCTTCTGGCAGGGGGGCAATCAGCCCCAGCATTTT.

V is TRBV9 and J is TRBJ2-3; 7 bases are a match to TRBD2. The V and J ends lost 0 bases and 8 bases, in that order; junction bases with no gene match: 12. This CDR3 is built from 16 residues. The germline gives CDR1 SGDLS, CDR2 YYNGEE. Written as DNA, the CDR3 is TGTGCCAGCAGCGTAGGAGCAGGCGGGAGCGGGGTTACGCAGTATTTT. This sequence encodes CASSVGAGGSGVTQYF.

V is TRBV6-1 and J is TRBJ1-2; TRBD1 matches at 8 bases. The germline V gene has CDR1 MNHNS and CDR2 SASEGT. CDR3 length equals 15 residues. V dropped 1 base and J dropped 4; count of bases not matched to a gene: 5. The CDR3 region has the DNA TGTGCCAGCAGTGAAGTCACAGGGGGGCCCTATGGCTACACCTTC. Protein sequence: CASSEVTGGPYGYTF.

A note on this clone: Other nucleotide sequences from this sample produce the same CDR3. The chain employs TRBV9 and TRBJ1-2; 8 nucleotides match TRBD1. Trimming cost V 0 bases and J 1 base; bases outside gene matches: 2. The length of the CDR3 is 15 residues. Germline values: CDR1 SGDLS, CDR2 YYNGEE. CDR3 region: CASSVGQGSNYGYTF. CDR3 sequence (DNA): TGTGCCAGCAGCGTAGGACAGGGGAGTAACTATGGCTACACCTTC.

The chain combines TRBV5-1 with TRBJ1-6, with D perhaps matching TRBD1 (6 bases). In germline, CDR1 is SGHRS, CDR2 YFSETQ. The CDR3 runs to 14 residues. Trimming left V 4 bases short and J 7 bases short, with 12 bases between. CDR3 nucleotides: TGCGCCAGCAGCATACAGGGAGAGAATTCACCCCTCCACTTT. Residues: CASSIQGENSPLHF.

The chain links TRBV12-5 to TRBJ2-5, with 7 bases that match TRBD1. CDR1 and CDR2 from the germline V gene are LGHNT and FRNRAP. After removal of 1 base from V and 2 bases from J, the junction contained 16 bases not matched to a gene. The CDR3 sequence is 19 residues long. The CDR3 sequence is CASGLGWDPGQSFQETQYF. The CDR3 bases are TGTGCTAGTGGTTTGGGGTGGGATCCGGGACAGTCCTTTCAAGAGACCCAGTACTTC.

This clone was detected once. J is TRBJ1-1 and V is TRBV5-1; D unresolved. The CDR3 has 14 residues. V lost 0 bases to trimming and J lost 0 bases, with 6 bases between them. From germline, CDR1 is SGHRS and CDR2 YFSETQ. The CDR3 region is CASSLAAVNTEAFF. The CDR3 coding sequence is TGCGCCAGCAGCTTGGCCGCGGTGAACACTGAAGCTTTCTTT.

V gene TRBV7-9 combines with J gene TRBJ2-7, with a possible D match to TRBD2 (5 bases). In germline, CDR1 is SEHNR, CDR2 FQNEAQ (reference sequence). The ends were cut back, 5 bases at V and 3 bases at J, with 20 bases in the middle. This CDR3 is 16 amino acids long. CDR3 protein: CASSPLTRGEGYEQYF. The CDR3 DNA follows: TGTGCCAGCAGCCCCCTGACCCGGGGTGAGGGCTACGAGCAGTACTTC.

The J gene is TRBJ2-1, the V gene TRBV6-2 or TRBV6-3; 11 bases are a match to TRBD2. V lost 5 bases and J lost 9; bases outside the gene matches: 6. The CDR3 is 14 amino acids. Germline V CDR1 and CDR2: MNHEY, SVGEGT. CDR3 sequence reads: CASSLLAGVVEQFF. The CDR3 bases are TGTGCCAGCAGTCTACTAGCGGGAGTCGTTGAGCAGTTCTTC.